This T cell receptor beta chain was identified during a study of blood T cells in healthy people across ages. Study observations and caveats: Older age coincided with a roughly linear decline in TCR beta diversity per million T cells.

Using a J-beta primer mix together with a sample-barcoded 5' primer, a second PCR was run for about 7 to 12 cycles. A tag from a template-switch adaptor with 12 random nucleotides marked each cDNA molecule. TCRdb re-derived calls from the 5' RACE reads in MiXCR, one entry per CDR3 protein. The sample carries 750,000 to 950,000 distinct CDR3 sequences, approximately 55% recorded once. This clonotype came up a few times. Its cognate antigen is unknown. The sequence was obtained from a man older than 75 in good health. Material: blood.

Here the CDR3 reads CSVDRGRADYNEQFF. CDR3 sequence (DNA): TGCAGCGTTGACAGGGGGCGCGCGGATTACAATGAGCAGTTCTTC. The rearrangement uses TRBV29-1 and TRBJ2-1, with 8 positions matching TRBD1. The V segment lost 3 bases and the J segment 4 bases; nucleotides outside the gene matches: 8. Per the germline V gene, CDR1 is SQVTM and CDR2 is ANQGSEA. The CDR3 runs to 15 residues.